The 31 T cell receptor beta chains reported below all come from one sample, sequenced in a study of cytomegalovirus exposure and HLA in healthy donors. Primers for the PCR totalled 60 Vbeta and 13 Jbeta. Method: immunoSEQ multiplex PCR; TCRdb's copy keeps in-frame clones and lacks some. The table has 220,000 or so clones, 82% seen once; the top ten hold roughly 2.5%. Sample: PBMCs. These receptors were obtained from a woman in her forties in good health and CMV-seronegative.

J is TRBJ2-7 and V is TRBV19; 10 nucleotides align to TRBD2. The V gene's germline CDR1 is LNHDA and CDR2 SQIVND (reference sequence). V shed 2 bases and J 5 bases; nucleotides not matched to a gene: 9. CDR3 length equals 16 residues. The CDR3 DNA sequence: TGTGCCAGTAGTATAACTAGCGGGACCGGTATCAACGAGCAGTACTTC. Protein product: CASSITSGTGINEQYF.

The rearrangement joins TRBV5-1 to TRBJ2-1; 11 nucleotides line up with TRBD2. V lost 4 bases and J lost 4; bases outside the gene matches: 13. The CDR3 totals 18 residues. Germline V CDR1 and CDR2: SGHRS, YFSETQ. This chain's CDR3 is CASSQEGAWTSGYNEQFF. The CDR3 coding sequence is TGCGCCAGCAGCCAGGAGGGGGCATGGACTAGCGGGTACAATGAGCAGTTCTTC.

J is TRBJ1-2 and V is TRBV5-6; no reliable D call. V shed 1 base and J shed 4 bases, with 11 bases lying between them. In germline, CDR1 is SGHDT, CDR2 YYEEEE. The CDR3 is 14 amino acids. The chain's CDR3 is CASSLLASGYGYTF. The CDR3 coding sequence is TGTGCCAGCAGCTTGTTAGCGAGTGGCTATGGCTACACCTTC.

CDR3: CASRNQRAEWYEQYF. CDR3 nucleotides: TGTGCCAGCAGGAATCAGCGGGCCGAATGGTACGAGCAGTACTTC. This chain links TRBV2 with TRBJ2-7, with D maybe TRBD2 (6 bases). The CDR3 totals 15 residues. V gave up 6 bases and J gave up 4 bases, with 19 bases separating them. Germline CDR1 SNHLY, CDR2 FYNNEI. The whole variable domain, filled in from reference TRBV2 and TRBJ2-7, reads EPEVTQTPSHQVTQMGQEVILRCVPISNHLYFYWYRQILGQKVEFLVSFYNNEISEKSEIFDDQFSVERPDGSNFTLKIRSTKLEDSAMYFCASRNQRAEWYEQYFGPGTRLTVT.

This clone was found once. This chain joins TRBV27 and TRBJ2-1, with TRBD2 identical over 11 bases. This CDR3 comprises 15 residues. The germline V gene encodes CDR1 MNHEY and CDR2 SMNVEV (reference sequence). V gave up 5 bases and J gave up 9 bases; unmatched junction bases: 9. The DNA of the CDR3 is TGTGCCAGCAGTCAGGGACTAGCGGTACTGTCTGAGCAGTTCTTC. Translating gives CASSQGLAVLSEQFF.

This clone was detected once. The chain joins TRBV2 to TRBJ2-7; 10 bases agree with TRBD2. Germline V gene lookup returns CDR1 SNHLY and CDR2 FYNNEI. This CDR3 spans 16 amino acids. V was clipped by 8 bases and J by 7 bases; unmatched bases: 17. CDR3 residues: CASDRGWLAGVEEQYF. The CDR3 bases are TGTGCCAGCGATCGCGGATGGCTAGCGGGAGTAGAAGAGCAGTACTTC.

The chain carries TRBV6-5 and TRBJ2-7, with 12 bases identical to TRBD2. V shed 4 bases and J 2 bases; nucleotides not matched to a gene: 3. This CDR3 comprises 15 residues. Germline lookup yields CDR1 MNHEY and CDR2 SVGAGI. CDR3 in amino acids: CASSSRTSGTYEQYF. The DNA of the CDR3 is TGTGCCAGCAGTTCTCGGACTAGCGGGACCTACGAGCAGTACTTC.

Remarks on this clone: The junction departs from the called germline gene at one end, perhaps through a read error. V is TRBV7-9 and J is TRBJ1-5; no clear D gene. Germline loops: CDR1 SEHNR, CDR2 FQNEAQ (reference sequence). CDR3 length equals 14 residues. The CDR3 region is CSSSLGQSNQPQHF. The CDR3 region has the DNA TGTTCCAGCAGCTTAGGTCAGAGCAATCAGCCCCAGCATTTT.

The chain combines TRBV5-4 with TRBJ1-4, with TRBD1 identical over 9 bases. Germline CDR1 SGHNT, CDR2 YYREEE (reference sequence). The CDR3 runs 19 residues. V dropped 0 bases and J dropped 8; count of bases not matched to a gene: 17. The CDR3 spells CASSLGGALGQGPREKLFF. CDR3 DNA sequence: TGTGCCAGCAGCTTGGGGGGGGCCCTTGGACAGGGGCCTCGGGAAAAACTGTTTTTT.

The chain uses TRBV10-1 and TRBJ2-3; TRBD1 matches at 11 bases. Trimming took 5 bases from V and 6 from J; bases not matched to a gene: 4. Germline loops: CDR1 WNHNN, CDR2 SYGVQD (reference sequence). This CDR3 is 14 amino acids long. The CDR3 sequence: CASSPDRGRDTQYF. CDR3 DNA sequence: TGCGCCAGCAGTCCGGACAGGGGGCGGGATACGCAGTATTTT.

This chain uses TRBV7-2 with TRBJ1-2; 8 bases fit TRBD1. J lost 6 bases, V lost 3 bases, and 15 bases had no gene match. From germline, CDR1 is SGHTA and CDR2 FQGNSA. This CDR3 has 17 residues. The CDR3 DNA is TGTGCCAGCAGCTTCTCTCCGGGACAGGCGATTTACGATGGCTACACCTTC. It codes for CASSFSPGQAIYDGYTF. The full variable domain, with the rest looked up from reference TRBV7-2 and TRBJ1-2, is GAGVSQSPSNKVTEKGKDVELRCDPISGHTALYWYRQSLGQGLEFLIYFQGNSAPDKSGLPSDRFSAERTGGSVSTLTIQRTQQEDSAVYLCASSFSPGQAIYDGYTFGSGTRLTVV.

This chain uses TRBV2 with TRBJ2-7, with D possibly TRBD1 on 5 matching bases. The CDR3 consists of 17 residues. Trimming left V 7 bases short and J 0 bases short, with 22 bases between. The germline V gene has CDR1 SNHLY and CDR2 FYNNEI. The CDR3, as DNA: TGTGCCAGCACCACGCCTTGGTACAGGAAGGGCTCCTACGAGCAGTACTTC. It is translated as CASTTPWYRKGSYEQYF.

The chain couples TRBV7-6 to TRBJ1-5, with a possible D match to TRBD1 (5 bases). This CDR3 spans 16 amino acids. The V end was cut by 1 base, the J end by 2 bases, with 12 bases between. Germline V lookup: CDR1 SGHVS, CDR2 FNYEAQ. As DNA, the CDR3 is TGTGCCAGCAGCTTAGGGGCGGGGGGAGGCAATCAGCCCCAGCATTTT. It yields the protein CASSLGAGGGNQPQHF.

The rearrangement uses TRBV28 and TRBJ2-7, with 7 bases identical to TRBD1. The V and J ends lost 4 bases and 3 bases, in that order; junction bases with no gene match: 9. The germline gives CDR1 MDHEN, CDR2 SYDVKM. This CDR3 has 15 amino acids. The CDR3 sequence: CASSSPGTAVYEQYF. The CDR3 bases are TGTGCCAGCAGTTCCCCTGGGACAGCTGTCTACGAGCAGTACTTC.

The genes are TRBV5-4 and TRBJ2-7; tentative D call: TRBD1 (6 bases). V lost 2 bases, J lost 5 bases, and 14 bases lay in between. The CDR3 loop spans 14 amino acids. The V gene's germline CDR1 is SGHNT and CDR2 YYREEE (reference sequence). This CDR3 is CASSFTGSLDEQYF. CDR3 DNA sequence: TGTGCCAGCAGCTTCACAGGGTCCCTCGACGAGCAGTACTTC.

This clone is a singleton in its sample. The rearrangement links TRBV15 to TRBJ2-5; D is perhaps TRBD2 (6 bases). V dropped 11 bases and J dropped 1 base, with 17 bases sitting between them. CDR1 LNHNV and CDR2 YYDKDF come from the germline V gene (reference sequence). The CDR3 length is 14 residues. DNA for the CDR3: TGTGCCGTCAGGTTAGGAGGGATCCAAGAGACCCAGTACTTC. Encoded protein: CAVRLGGIQETQYF.

This chain links TRBV9 with TRBJ1-2, with 9 nucleotides matching TRBD1. Trimming took 4 bases from V and 3 from J; bases not matched to a gene: 13. There are 17 residues in the CDR3. Per germline, CDR1 SGDLS and CDR2 YYNGEE. CDR3 in amino acids: CASSPQVGDRDDYGYTF. In nucleotides, the CDR3 is TGTGCCAGCAGCCCCCAAGTTGGGGACAGGGACGACTATGGCTACACCTTC.

This clone was detected once. The chain employs TRBV20-1 and TRBJ1-1; D is undetermined. Germline V gives CDR1 DFQATT, CDR2 SNEGSKA (reference sequence). The V gene lost 6 bases and the J gene lost 6 bases, with 11 bases spanning the gap. This CDR3 has 11 amino acids. The DNA for the CDR3 is TGCAGTGCGCTATTTGTCCCTGAAGCTTTCTTT. Its protein is CSALFVPEAFF.

This clone was observed once. The chain carries TRBV7-9 and TRBJ2-1, with a tentative D call TRBD1 (5 bases). The CDR3 sequence is 14 residues long. V dropped 4 bases and J dropped 3 bases, with 10 bases sitting between them. Germline CDR1 is SEHNR and CDR2 is FQNEAQ (reference sequence). CDR3 region: CASSSGPNYNEQFF. CDR3 bases: TGTGCCAGCAGCTCAGGGCCCAACTACAATGAGCAGTTCTTC.

The count of this clone is one. The chain carries TRBV28 and TRBJ2-7, with 10 bases that match TRBD1. Germline CDR1 MDHEN, CDR2 SYDVKM. Trimming at V came to 5 bases and at J to 1 base, leaving 8 bases not matched to a gene. The CDR3 is 16 amino acids. CDR3 sequence: CASSIRQGALSYEQYF. The CDR3 DNA reads TGTGCCAGCAGTATAAGACAGGGGGCGCTTTCCTACGAGCAGTACTTC.

V gene TRBV27 combines with J gene TRBJ2-7, with 8 bases lining up with TRBD1. The CDR3 length is 15 residues. Losses at the gene ends were 6 bases for V and 4 bases for J; bases not matched to a gene: 11. Per germline, CDR1 MNHEY and CDR2 SMNVEV (reference sequence). CDR3 in DNA: TGTGCCAGCAGCCCATACGACAGGGGCCGATACGAGCAGTACTTC. Translated: CASSPYDRGRYEQYF.

V gene TRBV6-1 combines with J gene TRBJ2-2; tentative D call: TRBD1 (6 bases). Germline V CDR1 and CDR2: MNHNS, SASEGT. Trimming pared 3 bases from V and 4 bases from J, leaving 9 bases between. The CDR3 runs to 14 residues. The CDR3 nucleotides are TGTGCCAGCAGTGATGGACAGTCCACCGGGGAGCTGTTTTTT. Its translation: CASSDGQSTGELFF.

The V gene is TRBV5-1, the J gene TRBJ2-7, with TRBD2 matching 12 bases. V was pared by 4 bases and J by 0 bases, with 8 bases of the junction left unmatched. Germline V CDR1 and CDR2: SGHRS, YFSETQ. This CDR3 is 17 amino acids long. CDR3 nucleotide sequence: TGCGCCAGCAGCAGGGAGGGACTAGCGGGCCGCTCCTACGAGCAGTACTTC. Residues: CASSREGLAGRSYEQYF.

This clone was seen just once. CDR3 residues: CASSTPTGGPETQYF. CDR3 sequence (DNA): TGTGCCAGCAGCACACCGACAGGGGGCCCAGAGACCCAGTACTTC. The rearrangement links TRBV7-8 to TRBJ2-5; 10 nucleotides align to TRBD1. The V gene end was trimmed by 5 bases and the J gene end by 4 bases; junction bases not matched to a gene: 7. The CDR3 extends over 15 amino acids. Germline V gene sequence: CDR1 SGHVS, CDR2 FQNEAQ.

The rearrangement joins TRBV28 to TRBJ2-7; 8 nucleotides agree with TRBD1. This CDR3 region has 15 residues. Germline V CDR1 and CDR2: MDHEN, SYDVKM. V was clipped by 6 bases and J by 0 bases; unmatched bases: 7. DNA for the CDR3: TGTGCCAGCAGCCTGGACAGGGCCTTCTCCTACGAGCAGTACTTC. Its translation is CASSLDRAFSYEQYF.

CDR3 residues: CASSTSTGYENGYTF. The CDR3 DNA follows: TGTGCCAGCAGCACTTCGACAGGGTACGAGAATGGCTACACCTTC. This sequence joins TRBV28 and TRBJ1-2; 7 positions match TRBD1. With V trimmed by 6 bases and J by 6 bases, 13 bases remained unmatched. Germline CDR1 MDHEN, CDR2 SYDVKM. CDR3 size: 15 residues.

This clone was found once. The chain couples TRBV27 to TRBJ1-1; D possibly corresponds to TRBD1 (6 bases). Trimming removed 3 bases from V and 1 base from J, with 9 bases in between. The CDR3 extends over 14 amino acids. From germline, CDR1 is MNHEY and CDR2 SMNVEV (reference sequence). The CDR3 is CASSFWGQNTEAFF. The CDR3 DNA reads as TGTGCCAGCAGTTTTTGGGGACAGAACACTGAAGCTTTCTTT.

The chain employs TRBV4-1 and TRBJ1-3, with D unresolved. The CDR3 runs to 12 residues. The germline CDR1 and CDR2 sequences are MGHRA and YSYEKL. The V end was cut by 4 bases, the J end by 9 bases, with 10 bases between. CDR3 coding DNA: TGCGCCAGCAGCCCGACTTTAGGCACCATATATTTT. Its translation: CASSPTLGTIYF.

The DNA of the CDR3 is TGCAGCATCGTAACAGGGACAGGTGAAGGCTACACCTTC. This gives the protein CSIVTGTGEGYTF. The rearrangement links TRBV29-1 to TRBJ1-2; 8 bases fit TRBD1. CDR3 length: 13 amino acids. V was pared by 8 bases and J by 8 bases, with 13 bases of the junction left unmatched. The germline gives CDR1 SQVTM, CDR2 ANQGSEA.

J is TRBJ1-1 and V is TRBV4-1; unclear D gene. Germline V gives CDR1 MGHRA, CDR2 YSYEKL. The CDR3 runs 16 residues. V shed 2 bases and J shed 3 bases, with 16 bases lying between them. CDR3 sequence reads: CASSQTAGEEYTEAFF. DNA for the CDR3: TGCGCCAGCAGCCAAACGGCTGGGGAGGAGTACACTGAAGCTTTCTTT.

The chain has TRBV6-5 and TRBJ2-7, with 7 bases aligning to TRBD1. V lost 4 bases, J lost 3 bases, and 12 bases stayed unmatched. The V gene's germline CDR1 is MNHEY and CDR2 SVGAGI. This CDR3 is 16 amino acids long. The CDR3, as DNA: TGTGCCAGCAGTTTGGGGTTAGGCAGGGGGTACTACGAGCAGTACTTC. It yields the protein CASSLGLGRGYYEQYF.